The 20 T cell receptor beta chains below all came from one sample that was sequenced in a study of blood T cell repertoires in COVID-19. The protocol was immunoSEQ multiplex PCR, while the TCRdb copy is restricted to in-frame clones and leaves out a portion. The table lists roughly 260,000 clones, around 85% of them singletons, with over 3% in the top ten. Sequenced material: peripheral blood. All receptors come from a woman in her thirties or forties with active or convalescent COVID-19.

The chain combines TRBV6-5 with TRBJ2-7, with 7 bases lining up with TRBD2. CDR1 MNHEY and CDR2 SVGAGI come from the germline V gene. Trimming at V came to 0 bases and at J to 6 bases, leaving 2 bases not matched to a gene. This CDR3 comprises 13 residues. The DNA for the CDR3 is TGTGCCAGCAGTTACTCGACGGGGGGCGAGCAGTACGTC. Translation gives CASSYSTGGEQYV.

The V gene is TRBV6-5, the J gene TRBJ1-2; D gene uncertain. V lost 11 bases and J 5 bases, leaving 12 bases between the germline ends. Germline CDR1 MNHEY, CDR2 SVGAGI. The CDR3 is 11 amino acids. In DNA, the CDR3 is TGTGCCGGAGGCGGAGATTATGGCTACACCTTC. Translated: CAGGGDYGYTF.

This rearrangement joins TRBV29-1 to TRBJ2-7, with D uncertain. Per germline, CDR1 SQVTM and CDR2 ANQGSEA. The CDR3 is made up of 14 amino acids. The V end was cut by 3 bases, the J end by 2 bases, with 14 bases between. CDR3 protein: CSVDDRVSPYEQYV. The CDR3 DNA reads as TGCAGCGTTGACGACCGGGTTAGTCCCTACGAGCAGTACGTC.

This chain uses TRBV2 with TRBJ1-2, with D possibly TRBD1 on 5 matching bases. Germline loops: CDR1 SNHLY, CDR2 FYNNEI. V shed 8 bases and J shed 6 bases, with 16 bases lying between them. The CDR3 totals 13 residues. CDR3 sequence (DNA): TGTGCCAGCCAAGGGGTAAAGGAGCATGGCTACACCTTC. This encodes CASQGVKEHGYTF. The full variable domain, completed using reference TRBV2 and TRBJ1-2, is EPEVTQTPSHQVTQMGQEVILRCVPISNHLYFYWYRQILGQKVEFLVSFYNNEISEKSEIFDDQFSVERPDGSNFTLKIRSTKLEDSAMYFCASQGVKEHGYTFGSGTRLTVV.

The CDR3 region is CASSSYRGRTNEKLFF. Written as DNA, the CDR3 is TGTGCCAGCAGTTCTTACAGGGGTCGGACTAATGAAAAACTGTTTTTT. The chain couples TRBV28 to TRBJ1-4; 7 nucleotides line up with TRBD1. Germline CDR1 MDHEN, CDR2 SYDVKM. The CDR3 covers 16 residues. Trimming at V came to 4 bases and at J to 2 bases, leaving 7 bases not matched to a gene. The variable domain in full, with the rest retrieved from reference TRBV28 and TRBJ1-4, is DVKVTQSSRYLVKRTGEKVFLECVQDMDHENMFWYRQDPGLGLRLIYFSYDVKMKEKGDIPEGYSVSREKKERFSLILESASTNQTSMYLCASSSYRGRTNEKLFFGSGTQLSVL.

The V call is TRBV5-1, the J call TRBJ1-5; TRBD1 is a possible D gene (6 bases). This CDR3 has 14 residues. Germline V CDR1 and CDR2: SGHRS, YFSETQ. V shed 0 bases and J shed 5 bases, with 9 bases lying between them. The CDR3 DNA reads as TGCGCCAGCAGCTTGGAACAGGGCGATCAGCCCCAGCATTTT. It specifies CASSLEQGDQPQHF. Together with reference TRBV5-1 and TRBJ1-5, the CDR3 gives the full variable domain: KAGVTQTPRYLIKTRGQQVTLSCSPISGHRSVSWYQQTPGQGLQFLFEYFSETQRNKGNFPGRFSGRQFSNSRSEMNVSTLELGDSALYLCASSLEQGDQPQHFGDGTRLSIL.

The chain has TRBV7-2 and TRBJ2-7; D is undetermined. Trimming cost V 1 base and J 5 bases, with 15 bases left between them. The CDR3 covers 15 residues. Germline CDR1 SGHTA, CDR2 FQGNSA. CDR3 DNA sequence: TGTGCCAGCAGCTTAGAGTGGGCCTCCCGAAACGAGCAGTACTTC. Translated: CASSLEWASRNEQYF.

This rearrangement joins TRBV12-3 or TRBV12-4 to TRBJ1-6, with no clear D. The CDR3 runs to 13 residues. Trimming cost V 2 bases and J 10 bases, with 9 bases left between them. The CDR3 DNA sequence: TGTGCCAGCAGTTTAACAGAAAACTCACCCCTCCACTTT. As protein: CASSLTENSPLHF.

The chain links TRBV7-3 to TRBJ2-1; D may be TRBD2 (6 bases). The CDR3 sequence is 15 residues long. The germline CDR1 and CDR2 sequences are SGHTA and FQGTGA. Trimming took off 2 bases at V and 5 bases at J, with 13 bases between the two ends. The CDR3 reads CASSLFGGANNEQFF. As DNA, the CDR3 is TGTGCCAGCAGCTTATTCGGGGGAGCAAACAATGAGCAGTTCTTC.

The chain links TRBV5-1 to TRBJ2-1; D remains unclear. V was trimmed by 6 bases and J by 9 bases, leaving 13 bases between them. This CDR3 spans 12 amino acids. Per the germline V gene, CDR1 is SGHRS and CDR2 is YFSETQ. In DNA form, the CDR3 reads TGCGCCAGCACCGGGTTTCGGGTTGAGCAGTTCTTC. It translates to CASTGFRVEQFF.

The V call is TRBV6-1, the J call TRBJ2-3; D is uncertain. V was trimmed by 1 base and J by 1 base, leaving 6 bases between them. The CDR3 runs to 14 residues. Germline loops: CDR1 MNHNS, CDR2 SASEGT. As DNA, the CDR3 is TGTGCCAGCAGTGAAGGGCCAGGCACAGATACGCAGTATTTT. It codes for CASSEGPGTDTQYF.

The genes are TRBV2 and TRBJ1-2; the match to TRBD1 covers 7 bases. The germline gives CDR1 SNHLY, CDR2 FYNNEI. Trimming at V came to 4 bases and at J to 5 bases, leaving 1 base not matched to a gene. This CDR3 spans 12 amino acids. The DNA of the CDR3 is TGTGCCAGCAGTGGGGACAGTTATGGCTACACCTTC. Translation gives CASSGDSYGYTF. Combining the CDR3 with reference TRBV2 and TRBJ1-2 gives the whole variable domain EPEVTQTPSHQVTQMGQEVILRCVPISNHLYFYWYRQILGQKVEFLVSFYNNEISEKSEIFDDQFSVERPDGSNFTLKIRSTKLEDSAMYFCASSGDSYGYTFGSGTRLTVV.

This chain links TRBV30 with TRBJ2-7, with D tentatively TRBD2 (6 bases). The CDR3 totals 13 residues. Germline values: CDR1 GTSNPN, CDR2 SVGIG (reference sequence). V lost 3 bases and J lost 0, with 9 bases in between. In DNA form, the CDR3 reads TGTGCCTGGAGCCCCGGGGGCTCCTACGAGCAGTACTTC. Translated, it gives CAWSPGGSYEQYF.

The chain recombines TRBV20-1 with TRBJ2-3; no clear D. There are 10 residues in the CDR3. V was pared by 6 bases and J by 2 bases, with 3 bases between. CDR1 is DFQATT and CDR2 is SNEGSKA in the germline V gene (reference sequence). The CDR3 loop is CSAYTDTQYF. DNA for the CDR3: TGCAGTGCATACACAGATACGCAGTATTTT.

Only a few counts were recorded for this clone. The V gene is TRBV10-1, the J gene TRBJ1-1; D call uncertain. Trimming stripped 7 bases from V and 1 base from J, with 10 bases between. The CDR3 has 13 residues. CDR1 WNHNN and CDR2 SYGVQD come from the germline V gene (reference sequence). The CDR3 DNA follows: TGCGCCAGCAAGTTTTCAGAGAACACTGAAGCTTTCTTT. Translating gives CASKFSENTEAFF.

The rearrangement joins TRBV5-4 to TRBJ2-4, with 8 bases that match TRBD1. This CDR3 has 18 amino acids. In germline, CDR1 is SGHNT, CDR2 YYREEE (reference sequence). Unmatched junction bases numbered 13, after V lost 3 bases and J lost 2 bases. CDR3 bases: TGTGCCAGCAGCTGGGGACGACAGGGGTCTATTACCAAAAACATTCAGTACTTC. It is translated as CASSWGRQGSITKNIQYF.

This rearrangement joins TRBV30 to TRBJ1-4; 9 bases agree with TRBD1. The ends lost 5 bases at V and 5 bases at J; junction bases unmatched: 6. Germline loops: CDR1 GTSNPN, CDR2 SVGIG (reference sequence). The CDR3 is made up of 14 amino acids. The CDR3, as DNA: TGTGCCTGGCGCACAGGGGGCGCGAATGAAAAACTGTTTTTT. Translating gives CAWRTGGANEKLFF.

Concerning this clone: The same CDR3 can be traced to other DNA sequences in this sample. The rearrangement joins TRBV6-5 to TRBJ1-1; D unresolved. Germline V gene data show CDR1 as MNHEY and CDR2 as SVGAGI. V was trimmed by 0 bases and J by 2 bases, leaving 10 bases between them. This CDR3 region has 15 residues. CDR3 sequence (DNA): TGTGCCAGCAGTTACTCGCCAGGTCTTAACACTGAAGCTTTCTTT. The encoded protein is CASSYSPGLNTEAFF.

The chain is built from TRBV27 and TRBJ1-6; 7 nucleotides align to TRBD1. Germline lookup yields CDR1 MNHEY and CDR2 SMNVEV (reference sequence). The trim removed 3 bases at V and 7 bases at J, leaving 6 bases unmatched. The CDR3 consists of 15 residues. Here the CDR3 reads CASSFTGTENSPLHF. The CDR3 DNA sequence: TGTGCCAGCAGTTTCACCGGGACAGAGAATTCACCCCTCCACTTT.

The V gene is TRBV5-1, the J gene TRBJ1-1, with TRBD1 as a possible D gene (5 bases). The CDR3 spans 15 residues. V was pared by 0 bases and J by 6 bases, with 15 bases between. The germline V gene has CDR1 SGHRS and CDR2 YFSETQ. In DNA form, the CDR3 reads TGCGCCAGCAGCTTGGCCCAGGGCAGAATAGCTGAAGCTTTCTTT. Translation gives CASSLAQGRIAEAFF.